This TCR beta chain was identified in a study of CD8 T cells in ankylosing spondylitis. Study-wide results and limits: Seemingly characteristic of ankylosing spondylitis blood was a TCR beta motif consisting of 7 or 8 highly homologous variants.

This clonotype was recorded a few times. Its antigen is undetermined. One end of the junction is discordant with germline, which a read error may explain. TCRdb independently ran MiXCR on the 5' RACE reads; one entry per CDR3 protein. The sample shows 300,000 to 400,000 distinct CDR3 sequences, around 22% of them seen only once. CDR3 length equals 14 residues. Germline assignment: CDR1 SGHTA and CDR2 FQGNSA. The sequence derives from a male donor with ankylosing spondylitis. The specimen sequenced was blood, either unsorted or a sorted T cell fraction (not recorded which). J is TRBJ2-7 and V is TRBV7-2; D is unclear. The CDR3 region has the DNA TGTGCCAGCAGCTTAGCGTTTAGCTCCCACGAGCAGTACTTC. It translates to CASSLAFSSHEQYF.